Detailed here is one T cell receptor (beta chain). The antigen remains undetermined. Clones were sequenced by immunoSEQ multiplex PCR, and TCRdb holds only the in-frame ones, with some missing. The sample has around 2,000,000 clones, 85% to 95% seen once; the top ten hold over 1.5%. This sample was taken from a study of shared clonotypes between healthy human individuals. Regarding the study as a whole: Naive subsets typically showed greater estimated richness than memory subsets.

The germline gives CDR1 LGHNA, CDR2 YNFKEQ. Unmatched junction bases numbered 9, after V lost 0 bases and J lost 4 bases. The CDR3 has 17 residues. Naivety among CD8 cells was defined by CD45RO negativity and positive CCR7 selection, thereby excluding terminally differentiated effector memory CD45RA+ cells. The sequenced sample was naive CD8+ T cells from PBMCs. The clonotype comes from a man younger than 30 in good health. Some clones in this sample may be carry-over from other donors' samples. V usage is TRBV4-2 and J usage is TRBJ1-3; 7 bases map to TRBD1. The CDR3 reads CASSQDWEGAEGNTIYF. In DNA, the CDR3 is TGTGCCAGCAGCCAAGATTGGGAGGGGGCGGAGGGAAACACCATATATTTT.